This TCR beta chain was documented in a study of CD8+CD57+ T cells in acquired aplastic anemia. Study as a whole: Each DNA sample taken from sorted CD4+ and CD8+ cells came to 3 to 3.5 ug on average.

This clonotype has ten or more counts. The V end was cut by 4 bases, the J end by 4 bases, with 12 bases between. This CDR3 region has 14 residues. Germline V lookup: CDR1 SGHVS, CDR2 FQNEAQ. Genomic DNA, the template, was used for profiling of the TCR beta VDJ and CDR3. TCRdb fed the reads into MiXCR, producing one record per CDR3 protein. The table includes 50,000 to 65,000 distinct CDR3 sequences, less than 65% detected once. This TCR derives from a human donor in good health, serving as a control. The chain carries TRBV7-8 and TRBJ2-3; tentatively, D is TRBD2 (5 bases). The specimen was sorted CD4+, CD8+, or CD8+CD57+ T cells (not recorded which) from PBMCs. Here the CDR3 reads CASSSLSDSDTQYF. The CDR3 nucleotides read TGTGCCAGCAGCTCCCTTAGCGATTCAGATACGCAGTATTTT.